This is a list of T cell receptor beta chains from one sample in a study of cytomegalovirus exposure and HLA in healthy donors. The method was immunoSEQ multiplex PCR; TCRdb's version includes in-frame clones alone and lacks a portion of them. The sample has roughly 30,000 clones. Sequenced sample: PBMCs. Receptors were obtained from a woman aged 40-49 years in good health and CMV-seropositive. Each CDR3 is given with its conserved first and last residue. D genes are given only for firm matches. Size tells how often a clone was seen (once, few, many) or the class of an expanded clone, and some rows leave it out.

CDR3,DNA,size,J,length,V,D
CARSKTHTQYF,TGTGCCAGAAGCAAGACTCATACGCAGTATTTT,.,TRBJ2-3,11,TRBV28,.
CASSSTGFSGNTIYF,TGTGCCAGCAGCTCCACAGGTTTCTCTGGAAACACCATATATTTT,.,TRBJ1-3,15,TRBV11-2,.
CASSPEGTAQNTEAFF,TGTGCCAGCTCACCCGAAGGCACAGCTCAGAACACTGAAGCTTTCTTT,.,TRBJ1-1,16,TRBV18,.
CASSQVFRKSGNQPQHF,TGCGCCAGCAGCCAAGTATTTCGCAAATCGGGAAATCAGCCCCAGCATTTT,.,TRBJ1-5,17,TRBV4-1,.
CAWRPLRDRVEYAF,TGTGCCTGGAGACCCCTTCGGGACAGGGTTGAGTACGCCTTC,.,TRBJ1-2,14,TRBV30,TRBD1
CASSRGGEETQYF,TGTGCCAGCTCACGGGGGGGCGAGGAGACCCAGTACTTC,.,TRBJ2-5,13,TRBV18,.
CASSQGDGQPNYGYTF,TGCGCCAGCAGCCAAGGGGATGGACAGCCTAACTATGGCTACACCTTC,.,TRBJ1-2,16,TRBV4-1,.
CASSLLDPGQGNEQFF,TGTGCCAGCTCACTTTTAGATCCGGGACAAGGGAATGAGCAGTTCTTC,.,TRBJ2-1,16,TRBV18,.
CASSSLMGLPYEQYF,TGTGCCAGCAGTTCACTTATGGGACTGCCCTACGAGCAGTACTTC,.,TRBJ2-7,15,TRBV27,.
CASSRLAGAGEQYF,TGTGCCAGTAGTAGGCTAGCGGGAGCTGGGGAGCAGTACTTC,.,TRBJ2-7,14,TRBV19,TRBD2
CASSLTGNNEQFF,TGTGCCAGCAGCCTGACAGGCAACAATGAGCAGTTCTTC,.,TRBJ2-1,13,TRBV7-2,.
CAWSVDGTGWIDEQYF,TGTGCCTGGAGTGTCGATGGGACAGGTTGGATAGACGAGCAGTACTTC,.,TRBJ2-7,16,TRBV30,TRBD1
CASRVGLSKDTQYF,TGCGCCTCCCGGGTGGGACTATCAAAAGATACGCAGTATTTT,.,TRBJ2-3,14,TRBV5-1,TRBD2
CASSYSRINYGYTF,TGTGCCAGCAGTTACTCGAGAATTAACTATGGCTACACCTTC,.,TRBJ1-2,14,TRBV6-6,.
CASSLYSGELEQYF,TGTGCCAGCAGCTTATATTCAGGGGAACTCGAGCAGTACTTC,.,TRBJ2-7,14,TRBV7-2,.
CASRGQSNEKLFF,TGCGCCAGCAGAGGACAGTCAAATGAAAAACTGTTTTTT,.,TRBJ1-4,13,TRBV4-1,.
CASTAGMVGNTIYF,TGTGCCAGCACAGCAGGGATGGTAGGAAACACCATATATTTT,.,TRBJ1-3,14,TRBV6-1,.
CASSYSMPRDYGYTF,TGTGCCAGCAGTTACTCGATGCCACGCGATTATGGCTACACCTTC,.,TRBJ1-2,15,TRBV6-5,.
CASSQGREAPYEQYF,TGCGCCAGCAGCCAAGGGCGGGAGGCCCCCTACGAGCAGTACTTC,.,TRBJ2-7,15,TRBV4-3,TRBD2
CASRSTDSRLTYEQYF,TGTGCCAGCAGAAGCACCGACAGCCGCTTGACCTACGAGCAGTACTTC,.,TRBJ2-7,16,TRBV6-6,.
CSVETAPSGRHGYTF,TGCAGCGTTGAAACCGCCCCATCAGGGCGCCATGGCTACACCTTC,medium-sized,TRBJ1-2,15,TRBV29-1,.
CASSEAMKAFF,TGCGCCAGCAGTGAGGCGATGAAAGCTTTCTTT,.,TRBJ1-1,11,TRBV10-2,.
CASSFLAGNTGELFF,TGTGCCAGCAGTTTCCTAGCGGGGAACACCGGGGAGCTGTTTTTT,.,TRBJ2-2,15,TRBV27,TRBD2
CAWSPPGVSYEQYF,TGTGCCTGGAGTCCGCCGGGAGTCTCCTACGAGCAGTACTTC,.,TRBJ2-7,14,TRBV30,.
CASSLWTGGGYTF,TGTGCCAGCAGTTTATGGACAGGAGGTGGCTACACCTTC,.,TRBJ1-2,13,TRBV28,.
CASRGQGGNHSNQPQHF,TGTGCAAGTCGCGGACAGGGGGGAAATCATAGCAATCAGCCCCAGCATTTT,.,TRBJ1-5,17,TRBV12-2,.
CASSLGLRGYEQYF,TGTGCCAGCAGCTTGGGTCTACGGGGGTACGAGCAGTACTTC,.,TRBJ2-7,14,TRBV5-6,.
CASSRTTGEQYF,TGTGCCAGCAGCCGCACTACGGGGGAGCAGTACTTC,.,TRBJ2-7,12,TRBV6-5,.
CASSHDTGVGEQYF,TGCGCCAGCAGCCACGATACAGGGGTGGGCGAGCAGTACTTC,.,TRBJ2-7,14,TRBV4-3,TRBD1
CAGSGPRTGVYEQYF,TGTGCCGGGAGTGGCCCTAGGACAGGGGTCTACGAGCAGTACTTC,.,TRBJ2-7,15,TRBV30,TRBD1
CSVARGGWEAFF,TGCAGCGTTGCTCGAGGGGGCTGGGAGGCTTTCTTT,.,TRBJ1-1,12,TRBV29-1,TRBD1
CASTTSDTGELFF,TGTGCCAGCACGACTAGCGATACGGGGGAGCTGTTTTTT,.,TRBJ2-2,13,TRBV4-2,TRBD2
CASSLMWGGDNAEAFF,TGTGCCAGCAGCTTAATGTGGGGGGGCGATAATGCTGAAGCTTTCTTT,.,TRBJ1-1,16,TRBV5-6,.